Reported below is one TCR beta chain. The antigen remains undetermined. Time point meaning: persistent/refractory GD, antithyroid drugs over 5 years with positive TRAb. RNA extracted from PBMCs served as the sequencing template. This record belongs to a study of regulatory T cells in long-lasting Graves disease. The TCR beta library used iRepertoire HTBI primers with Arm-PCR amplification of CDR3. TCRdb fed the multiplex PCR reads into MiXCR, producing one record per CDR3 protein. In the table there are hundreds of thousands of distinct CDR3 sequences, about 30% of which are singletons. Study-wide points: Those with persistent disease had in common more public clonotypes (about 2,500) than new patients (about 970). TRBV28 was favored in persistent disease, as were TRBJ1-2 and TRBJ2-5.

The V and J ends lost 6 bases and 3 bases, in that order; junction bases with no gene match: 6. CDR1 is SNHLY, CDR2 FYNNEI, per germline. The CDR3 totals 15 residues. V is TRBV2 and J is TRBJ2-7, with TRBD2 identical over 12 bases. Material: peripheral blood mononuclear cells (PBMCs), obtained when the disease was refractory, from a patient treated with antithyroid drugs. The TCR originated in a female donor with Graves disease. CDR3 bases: TGTGCCAGCAGCGCGACTAGCGGGGGTTTCTACGAGCAGTACTTC. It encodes CASSATSGGFYEQYF.